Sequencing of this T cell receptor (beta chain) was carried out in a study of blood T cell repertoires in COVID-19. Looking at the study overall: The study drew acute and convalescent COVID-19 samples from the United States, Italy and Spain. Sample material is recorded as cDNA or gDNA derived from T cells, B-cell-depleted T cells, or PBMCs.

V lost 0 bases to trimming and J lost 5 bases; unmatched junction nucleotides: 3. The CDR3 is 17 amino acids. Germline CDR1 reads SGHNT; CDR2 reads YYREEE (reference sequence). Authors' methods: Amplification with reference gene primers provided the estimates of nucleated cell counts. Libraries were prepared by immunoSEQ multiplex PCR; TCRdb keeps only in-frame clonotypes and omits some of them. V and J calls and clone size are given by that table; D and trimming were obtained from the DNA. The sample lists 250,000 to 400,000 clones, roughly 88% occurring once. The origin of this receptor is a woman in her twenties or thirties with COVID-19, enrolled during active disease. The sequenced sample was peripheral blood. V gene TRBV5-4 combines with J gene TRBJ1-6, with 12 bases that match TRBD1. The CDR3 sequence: CASSLGDRGLDNSPLHF. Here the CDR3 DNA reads TGTGCCAGCAGCTTGGGGGACAGGGGGCTGGATAATTCACCCCTCCACTTT.